Listed below are T cell receptor beta chains from one sample, sequenced in a study of shared clonotypes between healthy human individuals. Produced via immunoSEQ multiplex PCR; TCRdb's table is partial and in-frame only. In the table there are 2 million to 3 million clones, 93% of which are singletons. Sequencing was performed on naive CD4+ T cells from PBMCs. The receptors stem from a man aged 18 to 35 in good health. Some clones in this sample may be carry-over from other donors' samples. The CDR3 runs from the conserved cysteine through the conserved F or W. Each record gives: clone size, J gene, D gene, V gene, CDR3 DNA, CDR3 protein. A D gene is named only where the DNA matches it firmly. Clone size is not always given. Where it is, it says once, few, many or a class for expanded clones.

- | TRBJ2-7 | - | TRBV13 | TGTGCCAGCAGCCCACCGGGAGCCCACGAGCAGTACTTC | CASSPPGAHEQYF
- | TRBJ1-1 | - | TRBV5-8 | TGTGCCAGCCTTCTATACAGGGAAACTGAAGCTTTCTTT | CASLLYRETEAFF
- | TRBJ2-4 | TRBD1 | TRBV25-1 | TGTGCCAGCAGTTCCTTCGTACAGGGGGACATTCAGTACTTC | CASSSFVQGDIQYF
- | TRBJ2-7 | - | TRBV5-1 | TGCGCCAGCAGCTTTGGCGGGGTGGCCTACGAGCAGTACTTC | CASSFGGVAYEQYF
- | TRBJ1-3 | - | TRBV28 | TGTGCCAGCAGTTCAAAGGTCCAGAGCTCTGGAAACACCATATATTTT | CASSSKVQSSGNTIYF
- | TRBJ1-1 | - | TRBV5-1 | TGCGCCAGCAGCTTGGAACCAGGGAAGAACACTGAAGCTTTCTTT | CASSLEPGKNTEAFF
- | TRBJ1-3 | - | TRBV4-1 | TGCGCCAGCAGCGGACGGGGGCAGCCCTCTGGAAACACCATATATTTT | CASSGRGQPSGNTIYF
- | TRBJ2-5 | TRBD1 | TRBV7-3 | TGTGCCAGCAGCCTTACCGGGACAGGCTTCCAAGAGACCCAGTACTTC | CASSLTGTGFQETQYF
- | TRBJ1-2 | - | TRBV10-3 | TGTGCCATCAGTGAGCAGGGCGTGAGTGGCTACACCTTC | CAISEQGVSGYTF
- | TRBJ1-1 | - | TRBV7-3 | TGTGCCAGCAGCTTATATCCCGGATCTGAAGCTTTCTTT | CASSLYPGSEAFF
- | TRBJ1-5 | - | TRBV28 | TGTGCCAGCAGTCTCCCCGAAGGGGCCCAGCATTTT | CASSLPEGAQHF
- | TRBJ1-5 | - | TRBV6-1 | TGTGCCAGCAGTTGGGGGCCCCAGCATTTT | CASSWGPQHF
- | TRBJ1-5 | - | TRBV28 | TGTGCCAGCACGCTCACCCGCGATCAGCCCCAGCATTTT | CASTLTRDQPQHF
few | TRBJ1-1 | - | TRBV7-9 | TGTGCCAGCAGCCGTCGGGTGGACACTGAAGCTTTCTTT | CASSRRVDTEAFF
few | TRBJ1-1 | - | TRBV7-9 | TGTGCCACCAGCATCAGTAACACTGAAGCTTTCTTT | CATSISNTEAFF
once | TRBJ1-3 | - | TRBV28 | TGTGCCAGCAGTTTCGCAGGCTCTGGAAACACCATATATTTT | CASSFAGSGNTIYF
- | TRBJ2-7 | - | TRBV7-2 | TGTGCCAGCAGCACCGGAACCTCCTACGAGCAGTACTTC | CASSTGTSYEQYF
- | TRBJ2-2 | - | TRBV27 | TGTGCCAGCAGTTTAAGACCAAGAGGATTCGGCGGGGAGCTGTTTTTT | CASSLRPRGFGGELFF